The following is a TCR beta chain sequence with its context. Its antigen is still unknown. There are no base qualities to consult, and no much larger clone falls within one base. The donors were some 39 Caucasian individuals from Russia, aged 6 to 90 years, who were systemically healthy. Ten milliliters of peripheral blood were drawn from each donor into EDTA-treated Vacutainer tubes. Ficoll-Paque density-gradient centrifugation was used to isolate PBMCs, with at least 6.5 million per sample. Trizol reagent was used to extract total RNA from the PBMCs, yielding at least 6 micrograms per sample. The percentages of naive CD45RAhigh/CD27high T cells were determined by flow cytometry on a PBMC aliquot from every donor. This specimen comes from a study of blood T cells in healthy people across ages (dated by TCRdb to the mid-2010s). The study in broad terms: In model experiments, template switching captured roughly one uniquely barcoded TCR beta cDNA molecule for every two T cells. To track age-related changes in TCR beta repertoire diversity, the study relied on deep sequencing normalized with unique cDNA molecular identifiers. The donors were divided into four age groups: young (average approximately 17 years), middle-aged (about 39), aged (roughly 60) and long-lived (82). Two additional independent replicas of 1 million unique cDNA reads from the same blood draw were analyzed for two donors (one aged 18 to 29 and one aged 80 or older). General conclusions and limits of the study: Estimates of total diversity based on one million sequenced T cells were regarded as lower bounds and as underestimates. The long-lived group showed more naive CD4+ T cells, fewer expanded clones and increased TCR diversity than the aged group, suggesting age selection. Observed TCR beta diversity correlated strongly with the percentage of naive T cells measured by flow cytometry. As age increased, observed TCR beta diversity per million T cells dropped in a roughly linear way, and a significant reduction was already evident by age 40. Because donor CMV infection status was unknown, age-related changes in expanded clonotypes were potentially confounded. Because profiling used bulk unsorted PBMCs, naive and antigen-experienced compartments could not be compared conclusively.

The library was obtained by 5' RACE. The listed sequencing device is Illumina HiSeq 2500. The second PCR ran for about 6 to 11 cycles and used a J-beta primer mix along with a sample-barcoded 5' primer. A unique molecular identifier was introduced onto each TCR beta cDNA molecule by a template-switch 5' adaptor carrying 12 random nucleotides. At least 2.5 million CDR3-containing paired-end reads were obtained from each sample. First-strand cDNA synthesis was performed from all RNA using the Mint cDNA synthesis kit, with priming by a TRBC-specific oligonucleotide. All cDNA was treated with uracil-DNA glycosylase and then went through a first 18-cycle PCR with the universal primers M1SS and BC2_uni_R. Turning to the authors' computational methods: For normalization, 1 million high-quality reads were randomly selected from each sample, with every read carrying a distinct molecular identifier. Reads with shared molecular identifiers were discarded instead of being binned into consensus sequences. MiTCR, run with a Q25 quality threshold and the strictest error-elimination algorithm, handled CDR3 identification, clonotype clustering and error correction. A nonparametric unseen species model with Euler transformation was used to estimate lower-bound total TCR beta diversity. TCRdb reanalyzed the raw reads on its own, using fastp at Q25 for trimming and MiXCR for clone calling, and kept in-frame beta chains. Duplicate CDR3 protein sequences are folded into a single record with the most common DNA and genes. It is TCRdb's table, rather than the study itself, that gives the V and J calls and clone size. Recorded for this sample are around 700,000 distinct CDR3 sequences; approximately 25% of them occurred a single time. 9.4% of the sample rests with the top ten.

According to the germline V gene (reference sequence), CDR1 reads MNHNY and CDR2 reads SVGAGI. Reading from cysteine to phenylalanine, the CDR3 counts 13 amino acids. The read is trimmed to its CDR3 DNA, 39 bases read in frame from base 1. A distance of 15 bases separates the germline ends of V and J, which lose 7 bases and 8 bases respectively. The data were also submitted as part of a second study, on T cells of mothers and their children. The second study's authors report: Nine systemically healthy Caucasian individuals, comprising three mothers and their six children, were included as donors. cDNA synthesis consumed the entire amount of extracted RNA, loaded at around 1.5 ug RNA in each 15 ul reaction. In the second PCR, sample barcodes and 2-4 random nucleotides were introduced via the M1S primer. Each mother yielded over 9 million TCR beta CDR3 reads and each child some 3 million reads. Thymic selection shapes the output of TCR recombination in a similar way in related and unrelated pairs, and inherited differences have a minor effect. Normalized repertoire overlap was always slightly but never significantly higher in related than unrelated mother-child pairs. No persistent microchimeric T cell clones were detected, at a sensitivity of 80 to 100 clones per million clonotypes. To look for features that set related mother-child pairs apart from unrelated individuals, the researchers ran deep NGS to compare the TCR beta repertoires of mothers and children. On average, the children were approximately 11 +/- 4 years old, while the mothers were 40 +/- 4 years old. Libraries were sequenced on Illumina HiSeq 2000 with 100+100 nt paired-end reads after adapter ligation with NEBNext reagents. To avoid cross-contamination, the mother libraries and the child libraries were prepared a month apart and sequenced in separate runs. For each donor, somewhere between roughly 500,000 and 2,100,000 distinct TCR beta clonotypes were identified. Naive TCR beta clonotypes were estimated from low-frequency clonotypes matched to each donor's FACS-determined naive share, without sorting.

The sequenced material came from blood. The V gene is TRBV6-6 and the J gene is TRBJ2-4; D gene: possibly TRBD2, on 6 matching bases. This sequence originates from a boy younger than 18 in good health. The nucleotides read TGTGCCAGCACCCCGGGGGAGATATACATTCAGTACTTC. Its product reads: CASTPGEIYIQYF.